This T cell receptor beta chain comes out of a study of cytomegalovirus exposure and HLA in healthy donors. With 60 Vbeta and 13 Jbeta primers, the PCR was carried out. Profiling relied on immunoSEQ multiplex PCR, and the TCRdb table lists in-frame clones only, not all of them. The data contain roughly 180,000 clones, approximately 80% of them singletons. The length of the CDR3 is 17 residues. Deletions cut 3 bases from V and 4 bases from J, with 19 bases between. The V gene's germline CDR1 is SGHDN and CDR2 FVKESK. This sequence originates from a girl between 5 and 17 years old in good health and CMV-seropositive. The specimen sequenced was PBMCs. The chain carries TRBV14 and TRBJ2-1; D might be TRBD1 (6 bases). The CDR3 region is CASSQNRAIEPYNEQFF. CDR3 coding DNA: TGTGCCAGCAGCCAGAACAGGGCCATAGAGCCGTACAATGAGCAGTTCTTC.